The clone carrying this T cell receptor beta chain has more than one count but fewer than ten. The antigen is unknown. These data originate in a study of human T cells and chemical hapten exposure. Broader study findings: Large CDR3 similarity clusters arose significantly more often from expanded TCRs than from controls. Alopecia in all donors means immunity may differ from healthy individuals.

From the RACE reads, TCRdb called clonotypes with MiXCR, one entry per CDR3 protein. The sample lists roughly 200,000 distinct CDR3 sequences; about a fifth were seen once. The ends were cut back, 2 bases at V and 3 bases at J, with 11 bases in the middle. CDR3 length: 14 residues. The germline CDR1 and CDR2 sequences are SGHRS and YFSETQ. Specified time point: patch test 1, 2 weeks after DPC sensitization. The sample's treatment: therapeutic diphenylcyclopropenone sensitization with weekly scalp DPC. At patch-test visits, sampling came before the patch test. The sequence came from a woman aged 50 to 65 with alopecia areata. Some clones in this sample may be carry-over from other donors' samples. The gene calls are TRBV5-1 and TRBJ1-1; D unclear. Source: whole blood, taken in connection with sensitization to the hapten diphenylcyclopropenone (DPC). The CDR3 DNA is TGCGCCAGCAGCTTCAGGCTTAGGGACACTGAAGCTTTCTTT. Translated, it gives CASSFRLRDTEAFF.